This T cell receptor beta chain appears in the sequencing data of a study of blood T cell repertoires in COVID-19. About the research overall: T cells, B-cell-depleted T cells, or PBMCs provided the cDNA or gDNA that served as material.

Authors' data handling: Amplification from reference gene primers served as the basis for estimated nucleated cell counts. This table comes from immunoSEQ multiplex PCR, and its TCRdb copy is limited to in-frame clones, with some not included. The V and J calls and the clone size are those of that table, but D and trimming were determined from the DNA. The repertoire includes around 370,000 clones, roughly 89% of them detected once, and around 6.3% sits in the top ten. V trimming: 0 bases; J trimming: 4 bases; junction bases outside the gene matches: 2. CDR3 length: 15 residues. Germline CDR1 and CDR2: LGHNA and YSLEER.

The rearrangement joins TRBV4-3 to TRBJ2-7; 11 bases are shared with TRBD1. The sequence came from a man aged 18 to 29 with active or convalescent COVID-19. The sample comprised peripheral blood. The CDR3: CASSQERDRGYEQYF. The CDR3 DNA follows: TGCGCCAGCAGCCAAGAAAGGGACAGGGGGTACGAGCAGTACTTC.